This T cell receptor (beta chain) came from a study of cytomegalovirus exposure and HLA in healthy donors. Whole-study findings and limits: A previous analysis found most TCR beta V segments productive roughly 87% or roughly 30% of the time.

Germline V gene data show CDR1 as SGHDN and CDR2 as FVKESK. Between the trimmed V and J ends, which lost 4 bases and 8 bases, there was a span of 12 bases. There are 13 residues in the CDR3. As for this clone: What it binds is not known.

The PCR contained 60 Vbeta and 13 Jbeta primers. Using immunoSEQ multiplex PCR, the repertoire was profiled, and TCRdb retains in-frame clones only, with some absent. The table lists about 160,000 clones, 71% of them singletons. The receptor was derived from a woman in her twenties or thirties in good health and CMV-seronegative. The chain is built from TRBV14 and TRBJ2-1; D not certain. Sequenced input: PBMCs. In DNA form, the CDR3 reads TGTGCCAGCAGCCTGGGCCTTAGTGATGAGCAGTTCTTC. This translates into CASSLGLSDEQFF. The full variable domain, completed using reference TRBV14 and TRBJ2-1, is EAGVTQFPSHSVIEKGQTVTLRCDPISGHDNLYWYRRVMGKEIKFLLHFVKESKQDESGMPNNRFLAERTGGTYSTLKVQPAELEDSGVYFCASSLGLSDEQFFGPGTRLTVL.